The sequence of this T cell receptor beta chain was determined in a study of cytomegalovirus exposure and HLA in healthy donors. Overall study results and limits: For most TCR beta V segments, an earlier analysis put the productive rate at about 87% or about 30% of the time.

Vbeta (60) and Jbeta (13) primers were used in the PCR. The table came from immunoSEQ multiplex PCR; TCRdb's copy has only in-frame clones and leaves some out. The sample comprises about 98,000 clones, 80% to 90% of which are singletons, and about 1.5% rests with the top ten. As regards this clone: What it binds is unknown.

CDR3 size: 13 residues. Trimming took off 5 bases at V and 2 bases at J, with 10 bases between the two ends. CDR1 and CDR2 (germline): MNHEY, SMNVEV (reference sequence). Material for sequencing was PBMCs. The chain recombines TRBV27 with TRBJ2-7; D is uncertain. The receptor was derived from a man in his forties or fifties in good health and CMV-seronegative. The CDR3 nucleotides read TGTGCCAGCAGTCAACACCCAACCTACGAGCAGTACTTC. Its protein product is CASSQHPTYEQYF.